What follows are 18 T cell receptor beta chains derived from one specimen sequenced in a study of blood T cell repertoires in COVID-19. The assay was immunoSEQ multiplex PCR, and TCRdb's table has in-frame clones only and misses some. In the table there are over 70,000 clones, 65% to 90% of which are singletons. Material: peripheral blood. The receptors here all came from a human donor in a cohort sampled during active COVID-19.

The chain is built from TRBV6-6 and TRBJ2-5; D might be TRBD1 (6 bases). Deletions cut 2 bases from V and 5 bases from J, with 18 bases between. Germline CDR1 and CDR2: MNHNY and SVGAGI (reference sequence). This CDR3 has 16 residues. CDR3 in amino acids: CASSYPSGGIQETQYF. CDR3 nucleotides: TGTGCCAGCAGTTACCCAAGTGGGGGCATCCAGGAGACCCAGTACTTC.

The chain couples TRBV7-2 to TRBJ2-1; 12 positions match TRBD2. CDR3 length: 16 residues. Germline V gives CDR1 SGHTA, CDR2 FQGNSA. With 5 bases clipped from V and 4 bases from J, the junction kept 6 bases outside the gene matches. DNA of the CDR3: TGTGCCAGCAGCCCTGGACTAGCGGGAATATACAATGAGCAGTTCTTC. Translating it yields CASSPGLAGIYNEQFF.

J is TRBJ2-1 and V is TRBV6-6, with 8 nucleotides matching TRBD2. The CDR3 totals 17 residues. In germline, CDR1 is MNHNY, CDR2 SVGAGI (reference sequence). V lost 5 bases, J lost 8 bases, and 17 bases stayed unmatched. CDR3 bases: TGTGCCAGCAGTCCCCGCGGTAGCGGGGTGTCTAGGGATGAGCAGTTCTTC. It yields the protein CASSPRGSGVSRDEQFF.

CDR3 sequence (DNA): TGTGCCAGCAGTTTATCTGGCGGCTATGGCTACACCTTC. Protein: CASSLSGGYGYTF. The rearrangement joins TRBV28 to TRBJ1-2, with no clear D. Germline CDR1 and CDR2: MDHEN and SYDVKM. This CDR3 has 13 amino acids. Trimming shortened V by 1 base and J by 4 bases, and 7 bases separated the two germline ends.

This rearrangement joins TRBV29-1 to TRBJ2-7, with 12 bases aligning to TRBD2. Germline-derived CDR1 and CDR2 are SQVTM and ANQGSEA. Trimming at V came to 1 base and at J to 2 bases, leaving 9 bases not matched to a gene. The CDR3 contains 17 residues. CDR3 DNA sequence: TGCAGCGTTGAAGTGAGGCTAGCGGGAGGGCCGGCCTACGAGCAGTACTTC. This sequence encodes CSVEVRLAGGPAYEQYF.

This rearrangement joins TRBV6-1 to TRBJ2-1; 11 bases match TRBD2. Per the germline V gene, CDR1 is MNHNS and CDR2 is SASEGT. The CDR3 is made up of 16 amino acids. Unmatched junction bases numbered 7, after V lost 0 bases and J lost 9 bases. Written as DNA, the CDR3 is TGTGCCAGCAGTGAAGCACGACTAGCGGGAAGAGGTGAGCAGTTCTTC. Translated, it gives CASSEARLAGRGEQFF.

This chain connects TRBV28 to TRBJ1-2; 7 nucleotides match TRBD1. Losses at the gene ends were 5 bases for V and 4 bases for J; bases not matched to a gene: 10. Germline CDR1 and CDR2: MDHEN and SYDVKM. The CDR3 is made up of 15 amino acids. The CDR3 sequence: CASSPLEQGIYGYTF. The CDR3, as DNA: TGTGCCAGCAGTCCCCTAGAACAGGGGATCTATGGCTACACCTTC.

The chain couples TRBV10-1 to TRBJ2-6; TRBD1 aligns across 9 bases. The CDR3 loop spans 15 amino acids. The junction had 7 bases not matched to a gene; V was cut back by 4 bases and J by 9 bases. CDR1 is WNHNN and CDR2 is SYGVQD in the germline V gene (reference sequence). CDR3 sequence: CASSASGTGINVLTF. The DNA of the CDR3 is TGCGCCAGCAGTGCTTCCGGGACAGGGATCAACGTCCTGACTTTC.

This chain uses TRBV7-9 with TRBJ2-2; TRBD1 matches at 10 bases. With 10 bases clipped from V and 3 bases from J, the junction kept 5 bases outside the gene matches. Germline CDR1 reads SEHNR; CDR2 reads FQNEAQ (reference sequence). The CDR3 length is 14 residues. CDR3 nucleotides: TGTGCCACCCCCGGGACAGGGGACACCGGGGAGCTGTTTTTT. This gives the protein CATPGTGDTGELFF.

The sample holds one count of this clone. V gene TRBV2 combines with J gene TRBJ1-1; TRBD1 agrees at 8 bases. The germline V gene has CDR1 SNHLY and CDR2 FYNNEI. The CDR3 runs to 15 residues. V was clipped by 6 bases and J by 8 bases; unmatched bases: 14. CDR3 DNA sequence: TGTGCCAGCAGCCCTGGGGGGCGACAGGGGCGGGAAGCTTTCTTT. Amino acid sequence: CASSPGGRQGREAFF.

The chain employs TRBV27 and TRBJ1-6, with 7 bases fitting TRBD1. The CDR3 covers 14 residues. CDR1 MNHEY and CDR2 SMNVEV come from the germline V gene (reference sequence). J was trimmed by 9 bases and V by 3 bases; bases with no gene match: 5. The CDR3 region has the DNA TGTGCCAGCAGTTTGAAGGGGGCGGGTTCACCCCTCCACTTT. This gives the protein CASSLKGAGSPLHF.

This chain links TRBV3-1 (or the pseudogene TRBV3-2) with TRBJ2-1; the D is unclear. The germline gives CDR1 LGHDT, CDR2 YNNKEL (reference sequence). This CDR3 spans 15 amino acids. Trimming removed 1 base at V and 8 bases at J, with 15 bases between. This chain's CDR3 is CASSQVKVLGYEQFF. The CDR3 DNA follows: TGTGCCAGCAGCCAAGTTAAGGTTCTGGGCTATGAGCAGTTCTTC.

The rearrangement links TRBV4-2 to TRBJ2-5, with 7 bases fitting TRBD1. Germline V gene data show CDR1 as LGHNA and CDR2 as YNFKEQ. The CDR3 sequence is 13 residues long. J was trimmed by 3 bases and V by 4 bases; bases with no gene match: 2. The CDR3, as DNA: TGTGCCAGCAGCCTTGGGACAGAAGAGACCCAGTACTTC. Protein: CASSLGTEETQYF.

This rearrangement joins TRBV6-5 to TRBJ2-1, with D possibly matching TRBD1 (6 bases). Looked up from germline, CDR1 is MNHEY and CDR2 is SVGAGI. Trimming took off 2 bases at V and 8 bases at J, with 10 bases between the two ends. The CDR3 totals 13 residues. The CDR3 loop is CASSYNRVDEQFF. The CDR3, as DNA: TGTGCCAGCAGTTACAACAGGGTTGATGAGCAGTTCTTC.

The gene calls are TRBV29-1 and TRBJ1-1; the match to TRBD1 covers 7 bases. From germline, CDR1 is SQVTM and CDR2 ANQGSEA. V lost 0 bases to trimming and J lost 0 bases; unmatched junction nucleotides: 22. This CDR3 comprises 21 residues. The CDR3 coding sequence is TGCAGCGTTGAAGATTTCGGTCGGGGCTTTACCAGGGGGTGGGTGAACACTGAAGCTTTCTTT. Translation gives CSVEDFGRGFTRGWVNTEAFF.

The J gene is TRBJ1-2, the V gene TRBV9; tentative D call: TRBD1 (5 bases). Germline V gene data show CDR1 as SGDLS and CDR2 as YYNGEE. The V gene lost 0 bases and the J gene lost 0 bases, with 9 bases spanning the gap. The CDR3 totals 15 residues. CDR3 protein: CASSVAAGTNYGYTF. Here the CDR3 DNA reads TGTGCCAGCAGCGTAGCGGCAGGGACTAACTATGGCTACACCTTC.

This chain joins TRBV2 and TRBJ2-7, with D maybe TRBD2 (5 bases). Germline assignment: CDR1 SNHLY and CDR2 FYNNEI. The length of the CDR3 is 13 residues. With 8 bases removed from V and 3 bases from J, the gap between germline ends came to 14 bases. The CDR3 nucleotides read TGTGCCAGCGGGATAACTAGTTTCTACGAGCAGTACTTC. Residues: CASGITSFYEQYF.

V usage is TRBV5-1 and J usage is TRBJ1-4, with 8 bases fitting TRBD1. V lost 5 bases and J lost 5; bases outside the gene matches: 5. The CDR3 has 14 amino acids. Germline assignment: CDR1 SGHRS and CDR2 YFSETQ. This chain's CDR3 is CASRDGTGNEKLFF. The CDR3 nucleotides read TGCGCCAGCAGAGACGGGACAGGAAATGAAAAACTGTTTTTT.